This TCR beta chain was documented in a study of T cell responses to AZD1222 COVID-19 vaccine. Whole-study findings and limits: There were vaccine-associated CD4 TCRs across spike, dominant at 160-218 and 743-854.

CDR1 is SQVTM and CDR2 is ANQGSEA in the germline V gene. With 6 bases clipped from V and 0 bases from J, the junction kept 9 bases outside the gene matches. The CDR3 sequence is 15 residues long. As regards this clone: Its matching antigen is unknown.

The protocol was immunoSEQ multiplex PCR, while the TCRdb copy is restricted to in-frame clones and leaves out a portion. The sample lists more than 150,000 clones, 90% to 95% occurring once. Sequenced material: peripheral blood, taken on day 0 of AZD1222 vaccination. The chain employs TRBV29-1 and TRBJ2-7; 9 bases map to TRBD1. The source is an adult in good health. The CDR3 region is CSVGYRGPFSYEQYF. CDR3 nucleotide sequence: TGCAGCGTGGGATACAGGGGGCCCTTCTCCTACGAGCAGTACTTC.